A single TCR beta chain is shown here with its context. Its matching antigen is unknown. PCR used 60 Vbeta primers and 13 Jbeta primers. Some clones are missing from TCRdb's copy, which holds only in-frame ones; the method was immunoSEQ multiplex PCR. The repertoire has about 38,000 clones, around 86% of them found once; the top ten carry roughly 10%. Each donor was healthy, and each was a bone marrow donor. The record originates from a study of cytomegalovirus exposure and HLA in healthy donors. Study conclusions and caveats: A later analysis found TCR association rates differed by HLA locus, highest for DRB1 and lowest for HLA-C. 16,951 TCR beta sequences were associated with HLA alleles at 0.05 false discovery rate in a later analysis. The study labeled 150 to 200 TCR beta chains cytomegalovirus-associated.

Trimming stripped 3 bases from V and 2 bases from J, with 11 bases between. The CDR3 loop spans 13 amino acids. Germline values: CDR1 GTSNPN, CDR2 SVGIG (reference sequence). The sequencing input was PBMCs. This receptor was obtained from a woman between 40 and 55 years old in good health and CMV-seropositive. The rearrangement links TRBV30 to TRBJ2-7; D is uncertain. The CDR3 here is CAWSGAVTYEQYF. Here the CDR3 DNA reads TGTGCCTGGAGCGGCGCGGTCACCTACGAGCAGTACTTC.